A single sample gave rise to the 29 T cell receptor beta chains below, sequenced in a study of T-cell memory formation after mild COVID-19. A single record per CDR3 protein comes from TCRdb applying MiXCR to the 5' RACE reads. There are more than 250,000 distinct CDR3 sequences in the sample; over 15% occur only once, and around 20% lies in the top ten. The sequencing input was PBMCs or a T cell subset sorted from them (not recorded which). The receptor source for this set is a man between 18 and 35 years old who had mild COVID-19 (a few samples of this study predate the infection). Cell type and time point are not known.

The chain has TRBV11-2 and TRBJ1-2, with D possibly TRBD1 on 5 matching bases. The germline V and J ends were trimmed by 4 bases and 3 bases, with 15 bases remaining between them. Germline V gene lookup returns CDR1 SGHAT and CDR2 FQNNGV. This CDR3 region has 15 residues. CDR3 DNA sequence: TGTGCCAGCAGCTCCTACAGGACGAGCGACTATGGCTACACCTTC. Translating gives CASSSYRTSDYGYTF.

This clonotype came up a few times. CDR3 nucleotide sequence: TGTGCCATCAGTGACCTCTCCCTATCGGGGGGTTACAATGAGCAGTTCTTC. Its protein is CAISDLSLSGGYNEQFF. This chain uses TRBV10-3 with TRBJ2-1, with 7 bases fitting TRBD2. This CDR3 region has 17 residues. The trim removed 3 bases at V and 4 bases at J, leaving 12 bases unmatched. Germline V CDR1 and CDR2: ENHRY, SYGVKD.

The sample holds many counts of this clonotype. The V and J genes are TRBV5-1 and TRBJ2-2; perhaps TRBD1 as D (6 bases). This CDR3 comprises 14 residues. V was pared by 2 bases and J by 5 bases, with 10 bases between. Germline CDR1 SGHRS, CDR2 YFSETQ. The CDR3 DNA reads as TGCGCCAGCAGCTTAGGCCAGGGGACCGGGGAGCTGTTTTTT. Its translation: CASSLGQGTGELFF. Supplemented by reference TRBV5-1 and TRBJ2-2, the full variable domain reads KAGVTQTPRYLIKTRGQQVTLSCSPISGHRSVSWYQQTPGQGLQFLFEYFSETQRNKGNFPGRFSGRQFSNSRSEMNVSTLELGDSALYLCASSLGQGTGELFFGEGSRLTVL.

This clonotype was picked up a small number of times. The CDR3 DNA sequence: TGTGCCAGCTCACCACCGGGGCTAGCGGGGATCTACGAGCAGTACTTC. It yields the protein CASSPPGLAGIYEQYF. The genes are TRBV18 and TRBJ2-7; the match to TRBD2 covers 9 bases. Trimming took 0 bases from V and 3 from J; bases not matched to a gene: 6. CDR1 and CDR2 (germline): KGHSH, LQKENI. CDR3 length: 16 residues. The full variable domain, with the rest looked up from reference TRBV18 and TRBJ2-7, is NAGVMQNPRHLVRRRGQEARLRCSPMKGHSHVYWYRQLPEEGLKFMVYLQKENIIDESGMPKERFSAEFPKEGPSILRIQQVVRGDSAAYFCASSPPGLAGIYEQYFGPGTRLTVT.

This clonotype occurred many times. The chain has TRBV4-1 and TRBJ1-6, with D possibly TRBD1 on 6 matching bases. Germline CDR1 MGHRA, CDR2 YSYEKL. V shed 4 bases and J shed 0 bases, with 13 bases lying between them. The CDR3 consists of 17 residues. DNA of the CDR3: TGCGCCAGCAGCCCCCGACAGGAAATCTCCTATAATTCACCCCTCCACTTT. Its translation: CASSPRQEISYNSPLHF.

In its sample, this clonotype was seen a few times. The V call is TRBV4-3, the J call TRBJ2-7; D is undetermined. The CDR3 is 15 residues long. V lost 3 bases and J 1 base, leaving 13 bases between the germline ends. Per germline, CDR1 LGHNA and CDR2 YSLEER. Written as DNA, the CDR3 is TGCGCCAGCAGCCAGTCGGTCCAGGAATCCTACGAGCAGTACTTC. Protein: CASSQSVQESYEQYF.

The table lists this clonotype with a few counts. The V gene is TRBV7-9, the J gene TRBJ1-6; D uncertain. V lost 1 base and J lost 0, with 13 bases in between. This CDR3 contains 18 residues. Looked up from germline, CDR1 is SEHNR and CDR2 is FQNEAQ (reference sequence). The CDR3 here is CASSLGSGGSSYNSPLHF. In DNA form, the CDR3 reads TGTGCCAGCAGCTTAGGGTCAGGCGGGAGCTCCTATAATTCACCCCTCCACTTT.

This clonotype was seen a few times. J is TRBJ1-1 and V is TRBV6-5, with D perhaps matching TRBD1 (6 bases). The CDR3 is 14 residues long. V shed 7 bases and J shed 1 base, with 13 bases lying between them. Germline loops: CDR1 MNHEY, CDR2 SVGAGI. The CDR3 loop reads CASNSGAPNTEAFF. The CDR3 DNA reads TGTGCCAGCAATTCAGGGGCCCCGAACACTGAAGCTTTCTTT.

This clonotype appeared a few times. This chain uses TRBV6-5 with TRBJ2-7, with 9 bases aligning to TRBD1. CDR3 length: 14 residues. V lost 6 bases to trimming and J lost 3 bases; unmatched junction nucleotides: 6. Germline CDR1 reads MNHEY; CDR2 reads SVGAGI. Here the CDR3 DNA reads TGTGCCAGCAGACCCGGGACAGGGTACTACGAGCAGTACTTC. Its protein product is CASRPGTGYYEQYF.

This clonotype was counted at least ten times. CDR3 DNA: TGTGCCACCAGCAGAGTTAAGACAGAAAACATTCAGTACTTC. It translates to CATSRVKTENIQYF. The chain combines TRBV15 with TRBJ2-4, with a weak D call TRBD1 (5 bases). In germline, CDR1 is LNHNV, CDR2 YYDKDF (reference sequence). The CDR3 loop spans 14 amino acids. Trimming removed 1 base from V and 5 bases from J, with 9 bases in between.

In its sample, this clonotype was seen a few times. The V call is TRBV7-3, the J call TRBJ2-5; a possible D gene is TRBD2 (5 bases). This CDR3 is 15 amino acids long. From germline, CDR1 is SGHTA and CDR2 FQGTGA. Trimming stripped 2 bases from V and 5 bases from J, with 15 bases between. Here the CDR3 DNA reads TGTGCCAGCAGCTTAGGAACCAGCGGCGTGGAGACCCAGTACTTC. This encodes CASSLGTSGVETQYF.

There are a few counts of this clonotype. The junction shows a germline mismatch at one end, possibly a read error. The rearrangement uses TRBV4-2 and TRBJ2-1; TRBD1 might be the D (5 bases). CDR1 is LGHNA and CDR2 is YNFKEQ in the germline V gene. This CDR3 region has 15 residues. CDR3 amino acids: CASSQDPPGRAGTIF. CDR3 DNA: TGTGCCAGCAGCCAAGATCCCCCCGGCAGGGCAGGTACGATCTTC.

The chain combines TRBV5-1 with TRBJ1-2, with 8 bases that match TRBD1. This CDR3 has 12 residues. The trim removed 3 bases at V and 7 bases at J, leaving 2 bases unmatched. Per germline, CDR1 SGHRS and CDR2 YFSETQ. The CDR3 DNA follows: TGCGCCAGCAGCTCGACAGGGGCTGGCTACACCTTC. Protein: CASSSTGAGYTF. The complete variable domain, with remaining parts taken from reference TRBV5-1 and TRBJ1-2, reads KAGVTQTPRYLIKTRGQQVTLSCSPISGHRSVSWYQQTPGQGLQFLFEYFSETQRNKGNFPGRFSGRQFSNSRSEMNVSTLELGDSALYLCASSSTGAGYTFGSGTRLTVV.

The chain combines TRBV7-9 with TRBJ2-6; no clear D. V lost 3 bases and J lost 2, with 17 bases in between. Germline CDR1 and CDR2: SEHNR and FQNEAQ (reference sequence). The CDR3 has 18 amino acids. The CDR3 loop reads CASSLSSWANPGANVLTF. CDR3 DNA: TGTGCCAGCAGCTTGTCCTCTTGGGCAAATCCTGGGGCCAACGTCCTGACTTTC.

This clonotype was counted between two and nine times. This rearrangement joins TRBV20-1 to TRBJ2-5; TRBD2 is a possible D gene (5 bases). The length of the CDR3 is 15 residues. Trimming shortened V by 1 base and J by 1 base, and 13 bases separated the two germline ends. CDR1 and CDR2 from the germline V gene are DFQATT and SNEGSKA (reference sequence). CDR3 protein: CSARAKSGTQETQYF. CDR3 bases: TGCAGTGCTAGAGCCAAATCGGGAACCCAAGAGACCCAGTACTTC.

This chain uses TRBV2 with TRBJ2-7; 10 bases line up with TRBD2. CDR3 length: 14 amino acids. After removal of 6 bases from V and 2 bases from J, the junction contained 4 bases not matched to a gene. The germline gives CDR1 SNHLY, CDR2 FYNNEI. The CDR3 DNA sequence: TGTGCCAGCAGGAGACTAGCGGGCACCTACGAGCAGTACTTC. Translating gives CASRRLAGTYEQYF.

This chain joins TRBV20-1 and TRBJ2-7; possible D gene TRBD2, 6 bases. The V end was cut by 0 bases, the J end by 7 bases, with 10 bases between. The germline V gene has CDR1 DFQATT and CDR2 SNEGSKA (reference sequence). The CDR3 covers 12 residues. The CDR3 sequence is CSAREWGEEQYF. Here the CDR3 DNA reads TGCAGTGCTAGAGAGTGGGGGGAAGAGCAGTACTTC.

This sequence joins TRBV27 and TRBJ1-1; maybe TRBD1 (5 bases). The CDR3 runs 15 residues. The V gene's germline CDR1 is MNHEY and CDR2 SMNVEV (reference sequence). The ends were cut back, 6 bases at V and 2 bases at J, with 16 bases in the middle. CDR3 sequence (DNA): TGTGCCAGCAGCTCCTCCGGGGGGAGAAACACTGAAGCTTTCTTT. Its translation is CASSSSGGRNTEAFF.

The chain joins TRBV20-1 to TRBJ1-1, with D hard to call. This CDR3 is built from 13 residues. Germline CDR1 reads DFQATT; CDR2 reads SNEGSKA (reference sequence). Trimming shortened V by 3 bases and J by 5 bases, and 13 bases separated the two germline ends. In DNA form, the CDR3 reads TGCAGTGCTAGTCGGGTAGGGTGGACTGAAGCTTTCTTT. Amino acid sequence: CSASRVGWTEAFF.

This clonotype has just a few counts. The chain uses TRBV7-2 and TRBJ1-3, with D unresolved. Trimming removed 3 bases at V and 9 bases at J, with 21 bases between. The CDR3 loop spans 16 amino acids. Per the germline V gene, CDR1 is SGHTA and CDR2 is FQGNSA. The CDR3 DNA reads as TGTGCCAGCAGCTTCGCGGGCCTCACAGCTGGGAGCACCATATATTTT. Translation: CASSFAGLTAGSTIYF.

This clonotype turned up a few times. The chain recombines TRBV7-2 with TRBJ1-2; D is uncertain. V gave up 5 bases and J gave up 7 bases, with 11 bases separating them. Germline loops: CDR1 SGHTA, CDR2 FQGNSA. This CDR3 has 12 residues. CDR3 loop: CASSQDAGGYTF. The CDR3, as DNA: TGTGCCAGCAGCCAAGACGCGGGTGGCTACACCTTC.

This clonotype was seen at least ten times. The CDR3 sequence: CASSEQGEGYEQYF. CDR3 sequence (DNA): TGCGCCAGCAGCGAACAGGGGGAAGGCTACGAGCAGTACTTC. The chain joins TRBV5-1 to TRBJ2-7; 8 positions agree with TRBD1. V shed 4 bases, J shed 3 bases, and the junction held 6 bases outside the gene matches. Germline values: CDR1 SGHRS, CDR2 YFSETQ. The CDR3 consists of 14 residues. Supplemented by reference TRBV5-1 and TRBJ2-7, the full variable domain reads KAGVTQTPRYLIKTRGQQVTLSCSPISGHRSVSWYQQTPGQGLQFLFEYFSETQRNKGNFPGRFSGRQFSNSRSEMNVSTLELGDSALYLCASSEQGEGYEQYFGPGTRLTVT.

The chain links TRBV20-1 to TRBJ2-1; maybe TRBD2 (6 bases). The CDR3 loop spans 14 amino acids. Germline CDR1 DFQATT, CDR2 SNEGSKA (reference sequence). The V end lost 1 base, the J end lost 12 bases, and 19 bases lay between the germline ends. This CDR3 reads CSARGRDSTPVQFF. The CDR3, as DNA: TGCAGTGCTAGAGGGCGGGACTCCACGCCCGTGCAGTTCTTC.

This clonotype was detected a few times. This chain links TRBV5-1 with TRBJ1-1; D gene unclear. Germline V gene data show CDR1 as SGHRS and CDR2 as YFSETQ. Trimming cost V 0 bases and J 1 base, with 10 bases left between them. CDR3 size: 15 residues. Written as DNA, the CDR3 is TGCGCCAGCAGCTTGGTCCTAGGAGGGAACACTGAAGCTTTCTTT. It specifies CASSLVLGGNTEAFF.

The chain is built from TRBV7-2 and TRBJ2-3, with TRBD1 matching over 8 bases. Losses at the gene ends were 5 bases for V and 4 bases for J; bases not matched to a gene: 8. The CDR3 is 15 amino acids. CDR1 and CDR2 from the germline V gene are SGHTA and FQGNSA. The chain's CDR3 is CASSGIRGPADTQYF. In DNA form, the CDR3 reads TGTGCCAGCAGCGGAATCAGGGGGCCGGCAGATACGCAGTATTTT.

The V and J genes are TRBV9 and TRBJ2-1; TRBD2 aligns across 10 bases. CDR1 is SGDLS and CDR2 is YYNGEE in the germline V gene. V shed 3 bases, J shed 9 bases, and the junction held 6 bases outside the gene matches. CDR3 length: 14 amino acids. This CDR3 is CASSAPGTSAEQFF. In DNA, the CDR3 is TGTGCCAGCAGCGCTCCCGGGACTAGCGCTGAGCAGTTCTTC.

V is TRBV10-3 and J is TRBJ2-3, with D possibly being TRBD1 (6 bases). CDR3 length: 12 residues. Germline V lookup: CDR1 ENHRY, CDR2 SYGVKD. V lost 10 bases and J 3 bases, leaving 11 bases between the germline ends. CDR3 sequence reads: CATRGGTDTQYF. The CDR3 DNA is TGTGCCACCAGGGGCGGGACAGATACGCAGTATTTT.

Many counts were recorded for this clonotype. The chain combines TRBV7-2 with TRBJ2-7; D remains ambiguous. There are 15 residues in the CDR3. Germline CDR1 SGHTA, CDR2 FQGNSA. V lost 5 bases, J lost 0 bases, and 14 bases lay in between. The CDR3 DNA reads as TGTGCCAGCAGCCTTACCTTGGGTCTCTCCTACGAGCAGTACTTC. Its translation: CASSLTLGLSYEQYF. The entire variable domain, with the rest obtained from reference TRBV7-2 and TRBJ2-7, is as follows: GAGVSQSPSNKVTEKGKDVELRCDPISGHTALYWYRQSLGQGLEFLIYFQGNSAPDKSGLPSDRFSAERTGGSVSTLTIQRTQQEDSAVYLCASSLTLGLSYEQYFGPGTRLTVT.

The rearrangement joins TRBV19 to TRBJ2-3, with a possible D match to TRBD1 (6 bases). V lost 5 bases and J 2 bases, leaving 14 bases between the germline ends. Germline lookup yields CDR1 LNHDA and CDR2 SQIVND (reference sequence). The CDR3 runs to 15 residues. The CDR3 sequence is CASSARGTNTDTQYF. CDR3 bases: TGTGCCAGTAGTGCCAGGGGTACAAACACAGATACGCAGTATTTT. Full variable domain (missing parts from reference TRBV19 and TRBJ2-3): DGGITQSPKYLFRKEGQNVTLSCEQNLNHDAMYWYRQDPGQGLRLIYYSQIVNDFQKGDIAEGYSVSREKKESFPLTVTSAQKNPTAFYLCASSARGTNTDTQYFGPGTRLTVL.